This T cell receptor (beta chain) is drawn from a study of control samples from healthy donors and cancer patients. The repertoire was sequenced with immunoSEQ multiplex PCR; TCRdb's copy has only in-frame clones and lacks some. The table lists around 170,000 clones, just over 90% of them singletons. With 0 bases removed from V and 5 bases from J, the gap between germline ends came to 10 bases. CDR1 SGHTA and CDR2 FQGNSA come from the germline V gene. The CDR3 length is 15 residues. A few counts support this clone. The clonotype originates from a man between 25 and 39 years old in good health. The rearrangement links TRBV7-2 to TRBJ2-2; D remains unclear. Sequenced sample: blood. CDR3 region: CASSLALSGTGELFF. The CDR3 nucleotides are TGTGCCAGCAGCTTAGCTCTTTCCGGGACCGGGGAGCTGTTTTTT.